This TCR beta chain was identified during a study of response to subunit inactivated influenza vaccine. Study observations and caveats: Seasonal influenza vaccination, on each occasion, was suggested by the authors to recruit few new T cells.

From germline, CDR1 is KGHDR and CDR2 SFDVKD. V lost 4 bases and J lost 2, with 14 bases in between. The CDR3 runs 16 residues. Turning to this clonotype: Its antigen is still unknown.

TCRdb ran MiXCR on the RT-PCR reads and lists one entry per CDR3 protein. The data show fewer than 750,000 distinct CDR3 sequences, 14% seen once. The J gene is TRBJ2-1, the V gene TRBV24-1, with a possible D match to TRBD1 (6 bases). The TCR comes from a man over 45 who received an inactivated influenza vaccine. The sequencing used PBMCs from blood, collected roughly 13 days after vaccination. CDR3 sequence (DNA): TGTGCCACCAGTGACAGGACAGTAGGTACCTACAATGAGCAGTTCTTC. It translates to CATSDRTVGTYNEQFF.